This is a list of T cell receptor beta chains from one sample in a study of T cell changes during pregnancy in multiple sclerosis. TCRdb's copy holds only in-frame clones and misses some; the assay was immunoSEQ multiplex PCR. Found here are 100,000 or so clones, about nine tenths of them singletons; the top ten hold around 3.1%. The sequenced sample was peripheral blood, obtained in the second trimester of pregnancy. These receptors were taken from a female donor with multiple sclerosis, enrolled in a pregnancy study. Each CDR3 is given with its conserved first and last residue. The D gene is left open where the match is weak. Size is omitted from some rows. Given values are once, few, many or a class for expanded clones.

NA	TRBV2	TRBJ2-2	NA	TGTGCCAGCAACAGGGATGACACCGGGGAGCTGTTTTTT	CASNRDDTGELFF
once	TRBV11-2	TRBJ2-5	NA	TGTGCCAGCAGCCCAATTTCCGGGAGAGTACGAGAGACCCAGTACTTC	CASSPISGRVRETQYF
NA	TRBV6-5	TRBJ2-1	NA	TGTGCCAGCAAGTCGAGTATCGGCTCCTACAATGAGCAGTTCTTC	CASKSSIGSYNEQFF
NA	TRBV6-1	TRBJ2-3	TRBD2	TGTGCCAGCAGTGAAGCGGCCCTAGCGGTAACGCAGTATTTT	CASSEAALAVTQYF
NA	TRBV27	TRBJ2-7	TRBD2	TGTGCCAGTCGGACTAGCGGTACCTACGAGCAGTACTTC	CASRTSGTYEQYF
once	TRBV7-8	TRBJ2-7	NA	TGTGCCAGCAGCCCCCCGGCTAGCCCGATTAGATACGAGCAGTACTTC	CASSPPASPIRYEQYF
NA	TRBV27	TRBJ1-1	NA	TGTGCCAGCAGTTCCCGGGTCCTCGGGGGAAAAAACACTGAAGCTTTCTTT	CASSSRVLGGKNTEAFF
NA	TRBV6-6	TRBJ2-4	NA	TGTGCCAGCAGTTACACCGCCAAGTCGGACATTCAGTACTTC	CASSYTAKSDIQYF
NA	TRBV6-5	TRBJ2-3	TRBD2	TGTGCCAGCAGTTTAGCGGGAGGGATGGAGACAGATACGCAGTATTTT	CASSLAGGMETDTQYF
NA	TRBV19	TRBJ1-2	TRBD1	TGTGCCAGTAGTCCGGGGACAGTTTATGGCTACACCTTC	CASSPGTVYGYTF
NA	TRBV28	TRBJ2-3	NA	TGTGCCAGCAGCCCTCAAGATCTAGCGACCAGCGATACGCAGTATTTT	CASSPQDLATSDTQYF
NA	TRBV6-6	TRBJ1-3	NA	TGTGCCAGCAGTAGTCCTGGACTGAGTGGAAACACCATATATTTT	CASSSPGLSGNTIYF
NA	TRBV30	TRBJ2-1	TRBD1	TGTGCCCTTGACTCCGGGACAGGGGATGAGCAGTTCTTC	CALDSGTGDEQFF
NA	TRBV25-1	TRBJ1-1	TRBD1	TGTGCCAGCAGTGGGGTAGGGGGACAGGCTGAAGCTTTCTTT	CASSGVGGQAEAFF
NA	TRBV7-2	TRBJ1-1	NA	TGTGCCAGCAGCTTAGACAGCGCCAGGGGCACTGAAGCTTTCTTT	CASSLDSARGTEAFF
NA	TRBV7-9	TRBJ2-2	NA	TGTGCCAGCAGCTTATCTAGTCTCGCGGAGCTGTTTTTT	CASSLSSLAELFF
once	TRBV5-4	TRBJ2-1	TRBD2	TGTGCCAGCAGCCAGCGGGAGGGAACTTACAATGAGCAGTTCTTC	CASSQREGTYNEQFF
NA	TRBV7-2	TRBJ2-7	NA	TGTGCCAGCAGCGAGACCGGGACAAATACCTACGAGCAGTACTTC	CASSETGTNTYEQYF
once	TRBV5-1	TRBJ1-4	NA	TGCGCCAGCAGCTTGGGGACGCCCGGGAGTGAAAAACTGTTTTTT	CASSLGTPGSEKLFF
NA	TRBV7-2	TRBJ1-3	NA	TGTGCCAGCACCCAGGGATCCTCTGGAAACACCATATATTTT	CASTQGSSGNTIYF
NA	TRBV29-1	TRBJ1-1	NA	TGCAGCGTTACTGACAGAGTGAACACTGAAGCTTTCTTT	CSVTDRVNTEAFF
NA	TRBV9	TRBJ2-2	TRBD1	TGTGCCAGCAACAGGGGGACCGGGGAGCTGTTTTTT	CASNRGTGELFF
NA	TRBV18	TRBJ2-7	NA	TGTGCCAGCTCACCCACGCCGTCTACGAGCTCCTACGAGCAGTACTTC	CASSPTPSTSSYEQYF
NA	TRBV6-6	TRBJ1-4	TRBD1	TGTGCCAGCATCAGGGGGCTGAGTGAAAAACTGTTTTTT	CASIRGLSEKLFF
NA	TRBV19	TRBJ1-2	NA	TGTGCCAGTAGTACAACGGGATCTAACTATGGCCACACCTTC	CASSTTGSNYGHTF
NA	TRBV11-2	TRBJ2-7	NA	TGTGCCAGCGCGCAGGGGGGCAGCTACTACGAGCAGTACTTC	CASAQGGSYYEQYF
once	TRBV5-6	TRBJ2-3	TRBD2	TGTGCCAGCAGCATAGCGGGAGATACGCAGTATTTT	CASSIAGDTQYF
NA	TRBV6-7	TRBJ1-4	NA	TGTGCCAGCAGTTACTCCAGGGACTTTAATGAAAAACTGTTTTTT	CASSYSRDFNEKLFF
NA	TRBV5-4	TRBJ1-1	TRBD1	TGTGCCAGCAGCCGGACAGGCGGGAACACTGAAGCTTTCTTT	CASSRTGGNTEAFF
NA	TRBV10-3	TRBJ2-2	NA	TGTGCCTTAGGCCCCGGGGCGGGAACCACCGGGGAGCTGTTTTTT	CALGPGAGTTGELFF
NA	TRBV10-3	TRBJ2-3	TRBD2	TGTGCCATCAGTGAGCGAGGGACTAGCGGGAGCATGTCAGATACGCAGTATTTT	CAISERGTSGSMSDTQYF
NA	TRBV27	TRBJ2-2	TRBD2	TGTGCCTCCAAGGCGGCTAGCGGATACACCGGGGAGCTGTTTTTT	CASKAASGYTGELFF
NA	TRBV10-1	TRBJ2-3	TRBD2	TGCGCCAGCAGTGAGCGGGAGGGAAGCACAGATACGCAGTATTTT	CASSEREGSTDTQYF
NA	TRBV19	TRBJ2-1	NA	TGTGCCAGTAGTATAAGGCGGTCGAGCTCCTACAATGAGCAGTTCTTC	CASSIRRSSSYNEQFF
NA	TRBV5-1	TRBJ2-1	TRBD2	TGCGCCAGCAGCGCGGGGGGCTGGGAGTTCTTC	CASSAGGWEFF
NA	TRBV21-1	TRBJ2-2	NA	TGTGCCAGCAGCAAGAGGGACAGGGGGCCCGGATTGGCCGGGGAGCTGTTTTTT	CASSKRDRGPGLAGELFF
NA	TRBV2	TRBJ2-5	NA	TGTGCCAGCACCCGGGAACAAGAGACCCAGTACTTC	CASTREQETQYF
once	TRBV5-1	TRBJ2-5	TRBD1	TGCGCCAGCAGCCCCTTGACAGGGGGCGGTGAGACCCAGTACTTC	CASSPLTGGGETQYF
NA	TRBV11-3	TRBJ1-1	TRBD1	TGTGCCAGCAGTCGTAGGGGACAGAAAGCTTTCTTT	CASSRRGQKAFF
NA	TRBV27	TRBJ2-3	TRBD2	TGTGCCAGCAGCTACAGGGGACTAGCGGGCGACCAAGAAACAGATACGCAGTATTTT	CASSYRGLAGDQETDTQYF
once	TRBV28	TRBJ2-7	NA	TGTGCCAGCAGTTTAGTAGAATACGAGCAGTACTTC	CASSLVEYEQYF
NA	TRBV5-4	TRBJ1-3	NA	TGTGCCAGCAGCAGGGACTGGGGCTCTGGAAACACCATATATTTT	CASSRDWGSGNTIYF